A selection of T cell receptor beta chains follows, all from one sample in a study of T cell responses to AZD1222 COVID-19 vaccine. Libraries were prepared by immunoSEQ multiplex PCR; TCRdb keeps only in-frame clonotypes and omits some of them. The sample carries 120,000 to 150,000 clones, around 91% recorded once. The sequences come from peripheral blood, collected on day 0 of AZD1222 vaccination. These receptors originate from an adult in good health. The CDR3 runs from the conserved cysteine through the conserved F or W. A D gene is named only where the DNA matches it firmly. Clone size is stated in some rows and not others, as once, few, many or a class when expanded.

J gene,D gene,clone size,V gene,CDR3 protein,CDR3 DNA
TRBJ1-2,TRBD1,NA,TRBV5-5,CASSLAGTGENYGYTF,TGTGCCAGCAGCTTGGCGGGGACAGGGGAAAACTATGGCTACACCTTC
TRBJ2-1,TRBD2,NA,TRBV19,CASRSYSGRGYNEQFF,TGTGCCAGTCGATCCTATAGCGGGAGAGGTTACAATGAGCAGTTCTTC
TRBJ2-3,TRBD1,NA,TRBV7-9,CASSLLTGVRDTQYF,TGTGCCAGCAGCTTACTGACAGGGGTCAGGGATACGCAGTATTTT
TRBJ2-7,TRBD2,NA,TRBV28,CASIGTSGRGGEQYF,TGTGCCAGCATCGGGACTAGCGGGAGAGGGGGCGAGCAGTACTTC
TRBJ1-2,TRBD1,NA,TRBV29-1,CSVKGQGVDYGYTF,TGCAGCGTCAAGGGACAGGGAGTCGACTATGGCTACACCTTC
TRBJ1-2,TRBD1,NA,TRBV5-1,CASSWGQVLGYGYTF,TGCGCCAGCAGCTGGGGACAGGTTTTAGGCTATGGCTACACCTTC
TRBJ1-2,NA,NA,TRBV6-5,CASRWESYGYTF,TGTGCCAGCAGGTGGGAGAGCTATGGCTACACCTTC
TRBJ2-1,NA,NA,TRBV5-4,CASTRTGTLDNEQFF,TGTGCCAGCACCCGGACCGGGACCTTAGACAATGAGCAGTTCTTC
TRBJ2-5,NA,NA,TRBV3-1/TRBV3-2,CASSQSSRPETQYF,TGTGCCAGCAGCCAATCGTCAAGGCCAGAGACCCAGTACTTC
TRBJ2-3,NA,NA,TRBV29-1,CSATRATDTQYF,TGCAGCGCGACTAGAGCGACAGATACGCAGTATTTT
TRBJ2-7,TRBD1,NA,TRBV2,CASIRQGRTYEQYF,TGTGCCAGCATAAGACAGGGGCGAACCTACGAGCAGTACTTC
TRBJ1-1,TRBD1,NA,TRBV30,CAWRMTGPNTEAFF,TGTGCCTGGAGGATGACAGGGCCGAACACTGAAGCTTTCTTT
TRBJ2-1,NA,NA,TRBV6-1,CASSEAEYNEQFF,TGTGCCAGCAGTGAAGCGGAATACAATGAGCAGTTCTTC
TRBJ1-5,NA,NA,TRBV3-1/TRBV3-2,CASSQGRGNQPQHF,TGTGCCAGCAGCCAAGGCAGGGGCAATCAGCCCCAGCATTTT
TRBJ2-5,NA,NA,TRBV19,CASSIVSKGTQYF,TGTGCCAGTAGTATAGTCAGTAAAGGGACCCAGTACTTC
TRBJ1-4,TRBD1,NA,TRBV2,CASRWDREKLFF,TGTGCCAGCAGATGGGACAGAGAAAAACTGTTTTTT
TRBJ2-3,NA,NA,TRBV6-4,CASSDSPGRTQYF,TGTGCCAGCAGTGACTCGCCCGGTAGAACGCAGTATTTT
TRBJ2-7,NA,NA,TRBV4-1,CASSQDGGEQYF,TGCGCCAGCAGCCAAGACGGCGGCGAGCAGTACTTC
TRBJ1-2,TRBD1,NA,TRBV5-4,CASSSFDREDGYTF,TGTGCCAGCAGCTCGTTTGACAGGGAGGATGGCTACACCTTC
TRBJ2-2,TRBD2,NA,TRBV9,CASSPGLAANTGELFF,TGTGCCAGCAGCCCTGGACTAGCGGCGAACACCGGGGAGCTGTTTTTT
TRBJ1-1,NA,NA,TRBV10-1,CASSVEAHTEAFF,TGCGCCAGCAGTGTGGAGGCCCACACTGAAGCTTTCTTT
TRBJ1-3,NA,NA,TRBV7-9,CASSLPDPGNTIYF,TGTGCCAGCAGCCTTCCAGACCCTGGAAACACCATATATTTT
TRBJ2-1,TRBD2,NA,TRBV2,CASSEWGLAGGGSYNEQFF,TGTGCCAGCAGTGAATGGGGATTAGCGGGGGGCGGCTCCTACAATGAGCAGTTCTTC
TRBJ1-1,TRBD1,NA,TRBV27,CASSLDRFSTEAFF,TGTGCCAGCAGCTTGGACAGGTTTTCCACTGAAGCTTTCTTT
TRBJ2-3,NA,NA,TRBV5-1,CASRLQLGRSGDTQYF,TGCGCCAGCCGACTTCAACTAGGGAGGTCGGGAGATACGCAGTATTTT
TRBJ1-4,NA,once,TRBV7-8,CASSLVVREGTNEKLFF,TGTGCCAGCAGCTTAGTCGTCAGGGAGGGGACTAATGAAAAACTGTTTTTT
TRBJ2-2,TRBD2,NA,TRBV7-9,CASSSPGLPTGELFF,TGTGCCAGCAGCTCCCCGGGACTACCAACCGGGGAGCTGTTTTTT
TRBJ1-1,NA,NA,TRBV27,CASSPFGVGGSTEAFF,TGTGCCAGCAGTCCATTCGGGGTAGGTGGGAGCACTGAAGCTTTCTTT
TRBJ1-2,TRBD1,NA,TRBV7-2,CASSLAVRDSDYGYTF,TGTGCCAGCAGCTTAGCGGTCCGGGACAGTGACTATGGCTACACCTTC
TRBJ2-2,NA,NA,TRBV7-9,CASSFKGSHRATHTGELFF,TGTGCCAGCAGCTTCAAAGGATCGCACAGGGCGACTCACACCGGGGAGCTGTTTTTT
TRBJ1-2,TRBD1,NA,TRBV10-2,CAIDRGGHGYTF,TGCGCCATCGACAGGGGCGGTCATGGCTACACCTTC
TRBJ1-6,NA,few,TRBV3-1/TRBV3-2,CASSQGHRLNSPLHF,TGTGCCAGCAGCCAAGGCCACAGACTTAATTCACCCCTCCACTTT
TRBJ1-1,NA,NA,TRBV6-5,CASRADRAANTEAFF,TGTGCCAGCAGGGCAGATAGGGCCGCGAACACTGAAGCTTTCTTT
TRBJ1-6,NA,medium-sized,TRBV20-1,CSASVAGAENSPLHF,TGCAGTGCTAGTGTGGCAGGGGCTGAGAATTCACCCCTCCACTTT
TRBJ1-3,NA,NA,TRBV7-6,CASSLGTLLGQLPSGNTIYF,TGTGCCAGCAGCTTAGGAACCCTCCTAGGGCAGCTTCCCTCTGGAAACACCATATATTTT
TRBJ1-2,NA,NA,TRBV19,CASSSRDRYNGYTF,TGTGCCAGTAGTTCCCGGGACCGGTATAATGGCTACACCTTC
TRBJ2-2,NA,NA,TRBV2,CASKTDTGELFF,TGTGCCAGCAAGACAGACACCGGGGAGCTGTTTTTT
TRBJ1-2,NA,NA,TRBV30,CAWKVRQTNYGYTF,TGTGCCTGGAAGGTTAGGCAGACTAACTATGGCTACACCTTC
TRBJ2-7,TRBD2,NA,TRBV7-9,CASSPPTSGKVEQYF,TGTGCCAGCAGCCCACCGACTAGCGGGAAGGTCGAGCAGTACTTC
TRBJ1-6,TRBD1,NA,TRBV19,CASRPNWGTGTENSPLHF,TGTGCCAGTAGACCAAATTGGGGGACAGGGACGGAGAATTCACCCCTCCACTTT
TRBJ2-7,NA,NA,TRBV6-5,CASSFTRTYYEQYF,TGTGCCAGCAGCTTTACCAGGACTTACTACGAGCAGTACTTC
TRBJ2-1,TRBD2,once,TRBV29-1,CSVEGLAGAPNEQFF,TGCAGCGTTGAAGGCCTAGCGGGAGCCCCCAATGAGCAGTTCTTC
TRBJ1-1,NA,NA,TRBV4-1,CASAAAGMNTEAFF,TGCGCCAGCGCTGCGGCAGGTATGAACACTGAAGCTTTCTTT
TRBJ1-6,NA,once,TRBV6-5,CASSSGSYNSPLHF,TGTGCCAGCTCAAGTGGCTCCTATAATTCACCCCTCCACTTT
TRBJ1-4,NA,NA,TRBV11-2,CASSNRPGVNEKLFF,TGTGCCAGCAGCAACCGGCCGGGGGTAAATGAAAAACTGTTTTTT
TRBJ1-6,NA,few,TRBV7-2,CASSVGRNSPLHF,TGTGCCAGCAGCGTGGGTAGGAATTCACCCCTCCACTTT